This T cell receptor (beta chain) was recorded in a study of shared clonotypes between healthy human individuals (TCRdb year 2020). As for the study more broadly: A few men and a couple of women, aged 18 to 49 years, made up the cohort. Different laboratories and diverse techniques were used to prepare libraries and sequence TCR repertoires, to increase sequencing depth and limit assay-specific biases. For each donor, CD4 naive and CD4 memory were each given three plates, CD8 naive was given two plates, and CD8 memory was given one plate. Blood TCR repertoires of about 5 healthy adults were deeply sequenced to estimate repertoire size and the extent of clonotype sharing between individuals. Between about 0.9 and 8.9 billion PBMCs per donor were obtained by leukapheresis. What the study reported, not specific to this receptor: Pairwise subsampling indicated that sequencing depth was expected to affect the degree of clonotype sharing among donors. Rarefaction of sorted-subset datasets indicated incomplete sequencing despite the large sequencing depth. Sampling was limited to blood, and TCR repertoires in tissue likely differ from TCR repertoires in blood. The small number of donors limited the genetic and exposure-history diversity represented. Compared with non-shared clonotypes, clonotypes shared by all four sorted-subset donors had higher generation probabilities. Sharing across a few donors was observed for around 5% of naive CD4, 3.5% of naive CD8, 2.3% of memory CD4, and about 0.4% of memory CD8 clonotypes. Larger estimated clonotype richness was generally found for naive subsets than for memory subsets.

From the cysteine through the phenylalanine, the CDR3 covers 14 amino acids. This entry keeps only the CDR3 DNA: 42 bases, framed from base 1. Clipping removes 9 bases from V and 3 bases from J, with 9 as the unmatched junction base count. Looking up the germline V gene (reference sequence) yields CDR1 LNHDA and CDR2 SQIVND. Using the deep immunoSEQ assay, TCR CDR3 regions were amplified from genomic DNA by multiplex PCR. Genomic DNA extracted from each cell subset was distributed evenly over all wells of several immunoSEQ 96-well plates, and each plate served as one replicate. For sorted subsets, 200 to 250 ng of genomic DNA, equivalent to around 29,000 T cell genomes, went into each replicate PCR. Purified libraries were measured with a Qubit 3.0 fluorometer, size-checked on a Bioanalyzer 2100, and measured again with the KAPA Library Quantification kit. Each immunoSEQ 96-well plate was sequenced on its own single-read 150-cycle Illumina NextSeq 550 flow cell. Per the original workflow: Because the immunoSEQ output included only junctional sequences and no quality scores, the filtering could not be the same as the filtering used for full-length reads. To assign V/J genes and CDR3, sequences were annotated using PyIR, a Python wrapper for IgBLAST v1.9, with IMGT germline references. Reads were filtered out if the reads had weak V/J assignments (E-value above 1e-6), no CDR3, stop codons, out-of-frame junctions, or ambiguous translated residues. V3J clonotypes were defined by identical inferred V gene, J gene, and CDR3 amino acid sequence. The percentage overlap between two repertoires was calculated by dividing the number of shared unique clonotypes by the size of the smaller repertoire. RTK rarefaction, the Chao1 estimator, and Recon v2.1 estimates of unobserved clonotypes were used to assess repertoire richness. Generation probabilities for all TCRbeta clonotypes obtained by the gDNA method from a few donors were computed using OLGA. The table was pulled from immuneACCESS by TCRdb, which kept in-frame rearrangements only. Such tables lose some clones; where checked, under half of the loss comes from unresolved V genes, and the rest has no known cause. Clonal size and the V and J genes are those of that table, whereas D and trimming came from the DNA. The sample data list some 900,000 clones, and approximately 76% of these were observed just once. The ten largest clones take up over 1.3% of the sample.

About this clone: The antigen this receptor binds is unknown. One base away there is no much larger clone; base qualities are not given.

Healthy HIV-negative adults with no recently reported acute infections or vaccinations were included as donors. Only Caucasian adults living in Nashville, Tennessee, USA were represented among the donors. CD4+ T cells were enriched by magnetic negative selection; naive cells were then positively selected on CD45RA, and the negative fraction formed the memory subset. Blood was collected by leukapheresis, and PBMCs were isolated by Ficoll-Histopaque density gradient centrifugation and then cryopreserved in liquid nitrogen vapor phase. Analytical flow cytometry was used to check the purity and quantity of every magnetically sorted T cell population. From each sorted fraction, genomic DNA was isolated and quantified by UV absorbance on a Nanodrop 2000c.

The source material was memory CD4+ T cells sorted from blood. Explained via the paper, the cell subset or site label denotes: CD45RA-negative fraction. This TCR derives from a man aged 18-30 years in good health. The chain links TRBV19 with TRBJ1-2, and 8 junction bases match TRBD1. The DNA is TGTGCCAGCCAATCACAGGGGGTGGACTATGGCTACACCTTC. Protein translation: CASQSQGVDYGYTF.